These 20 T cell receptor beta chains were all obtained from the same sample, sequenced in a study of Graves' ophthalmopathy and Graves' hyperthyroidism (dated by TCRdb to the late 2010s). TCRdb shows the sequencer as Illumina HiSeq 2000. For repertoire sequencing, TCR beta CDR3 regions were amplified from RNA transcripts. HTBI primers and the Qiagen OneStep RT-PCR kit were used in a first-round RT-PCR, which was followed by a second-round multiplex PCR, size selection and purification. TCRdb's own reprocessing of the public reads used fastp at Q25 and MiXCR and kept productive beta chains. Entries that share a CDR3 protein sequence are merged under the most common genes and DNA. The sample includes almost 750,000 distinct CDR3 sequences, with 40% observed a single time. The biggest ten clones account for approximately 43% of the sample. The sequencing sample was made of peripheral blood. The receptors shown here come from an adult man with Graves' ophthalmopathy.

This clonotype was detected ten times or more. V and J are TRBV2 and TRBJ2-7; D perhaps matches TRBD1 (6 bases). The CDR3 is 14 residues long. Germline V gene data show CDR1 as SNHLY and CDR2 as FYNNEI. V gave up 4 bases and J gave up 5 bases, with 15 bases separating them. The CDR3 sequence is CASSGLQGNHEQYF. DNA of the CDR3: TGTGCCAGCAGTGGATTGCAGGGGAATCACGAGCAGTACTTC.

This sequence joins TRBV7-9 and TRBJ2-2; no reliable D call. V lost 1 base and J 6 bases, leaving 3 bases between the germline ends. Germline assignment: CDR1 SEHNR and CDR2 FQNEAQ (reference sequence). This CDR3 spans 12 amino acids. The CDR3 here is CASSLEPGELFF. For the CDR3, the DNA is TGTGCCAGCAGCTTAGAACCCGGGGAGCTGTTTTTT.

The chain has TRBV12-3 or TRBV12-4 and TRBJ2-2, with TRBD2 matching over 8 bases. The trim removed 8 bases at V and 7 bases at J, leaving 6 bases unmatched. The CDR3 sequence is 13 residues long. The CDR3 DNA follows: TGTGCCAGCCGGGGGGGAACGAACGGGGAGCTGTTTTTT. Translation gives CASRGGTNGELFF.

The chain combines TRBV14 with TRBJ2-2; D remains unclear. The CDR3 is 16 residues long. Germline V gives CDR1 SGHDN, CDR2 FVKESK. Trimming pared 1 base from V and 6 bases from J, leaving 15 bases between. CDR3 protein: CASSQVRPTAPGELFF. The CDR3 coding sequence is TGTGCCAGCAGCCAAGTCAGGCCAACTGCTCCCGGGGAGCTGTTTTTT.

This clonotype turned up a few times. The rearrangement joins TRBV19 to TRBJ1-4; D remains ambiguous. Trimming removed 3 bases from V and 3 bases from J, with 8 bases in between. Germline assignment: CDR1 LNHDA and CDR2 SQIVND (reference sequence). The CDR3 spans 14 residues. CDR3 residues: CASSIGWSNEKLFF. In nucleotides, the CDR3 is TGTGCCAGTAGTATCGGGTGGTCTAATGAAAAACTGTTTTTT.

V gene TRBV20-1 combines with J gene TRBJ2-5; 14 bases are shared with TRBD2. CDR3 size: 15 residues. Germline-derived CDR1 and CDR2 are DFQATT and SNEGSKA (reference sequence). Unmatched junction bases numbered 6, after V lost 6 bases and J lost 3 bases. CDR3 DNA sequence: TGCAGTGCGCCGACTAGCGGGAGGGTGGAAGAGACCCAGTACTTC. Translation: CSAPTSGRVEETQYF.

There are a few counts of this clonotype. The J gene is TRBJ2-5, the V gene TRBV19; tentative D call: TRBD1 (6 bases). Trimming left V 5 bases short and J 3 bases short, with 13 bases between. Germline CDR1 reads LNHDA; CDR2 reads SQIVND (reference sequence). The CDR3 is 14 amino acids. In DNA, the CDR3 is TGTGCCAGTAGTTTACCGGGACAAGAAGAGACCCAGTACTTC. It translates to CASSLPGQEETQYF.

The V and J genes are TRBV7-9 and TRBJ2-4; D might be TRBD2 (6 bases). Germline values: CDR1 SEHNR, CDR2 FQNEAQ (reference sequence). V lost 5 bases to trimming and J lost 15 bases, with 14 bases between them. The CDR3 contains 11 residues. CDR3 in amino acids: CASSRGGAWYF. For the CDR3, the DNA is TGTGCCAGCAGCCGAGGCGGGGCTTGGTACTTC.

This clonotype appeared a single time. The CDR3 DNA follows: TGTGCCAGCAGTCCCCCCGACAGGCTCTCTGGAAACACCTTC. Its translation is CASSPPDRLSGNTF. The chain links TRBV2 to TRBJ1-2; D perhaps matches TRBD1 (6 bases). The CDR3 runs to 14 residues. The V and J ends lost 5 bases and 12 bases respectively, with 22 bases between them. CDR1 is SNHLY and CDR2 is FYNNEI in the germline V gene.

The rearrangement uses TRBV10-3 and TRBJ2-1, with D unclear. This CDR3 is built from 16 residues. Trimming pared 2 bases from V and 0 bases from J, leaving 11 bases between. Per the germline V gene, CDR1 is ENHRY and CDR2 is SYGVKD. In DNA form, the CDR3 reads TGTGCCATCAGTGAGCGCGCTAGTGTCTCCTACAATGAGCAGTTCTTC. This sequence encodes CAISERASVSYNEQFF.

The J gene is TRBJ1-2, the V gene TRBV7-2; a weak D match, TRBD1 (5 bases). CDR1 is SGHTA, CDR2 FQGNSA, per germline. CDR3 length: 14 amino acids. The V and J ends lost 5 bases and 3 bases respectively, with 13 bases between them. This chain's CDR3 is CASSQGTEDYGYTF. For the CDR3, the DNA is TGTGCCAGCAGCCAAGGGACGGAAGACTATGGCTACACCTTC.

This clonotype appeared many times. V usage is TRBV2 and J usage is TRBJ2-2; TRBD2 agrees at 12 bases. The CDR3 consists of 16 residues. The ends lost 5 bases at V and 5 bases at J; junction bases unmatched: 6. Germline loops: CDR1 SNHLY, CDR2 FYNNEI. The CDR3 sequence: CASSSTSGSSTGELFF. CDR3 DNA sequence: TGTGCCAGCAGTTCGACTAGCGGGAGTAGTACCGGGGAGCTGTTTTTT.

This clonotype was seen many times. V is TRBV2 and J is TRBJ2-7; 8 bases map to TRBD2. With V trimmed by 7 bases and J by 2 bases, 7 bases remained unmatched. The CDR3 sequence is 14 residues long. CDR1 SNHLY and CDR2 FYNNEI come from the germline V gene. CDR3 sequence: CASNQGLAAYEQYF. CDR3 DNA sequence: TGTGCCAGCAACCAAGGACTAGCCGCCTACGAGCAGTACTTC. Variable domain in full (rest from reference TRBV2 and TRBJ2-7): EPEVTQTPSHQVTQMGQEVILRCVPISNHLYFYWYRQILGQKVEFLVSFYNNEISEKSEIFDDQFSVERPDGSNFTLKIRSTKLEDSAMYFCASNQGLAAYEQYFGPGTRLTVT.

This clonotype was seen only once. This rearrangement joins TRBV7-9 to TRBJ2-7; D remains unclear. CDR3 size: 15 residues. CDR1 and CDR2 from the germline V gene are SEHNR and FQNEAQ (reference sequence). Deletions cut 7 bases from V and 2 bases from J, with 18 bases between. CDR3: CASTQERSGTYEQYF. CDR3 coding DNA: TGTGCCAGCACTCAGGAAAGGTCGGGCACCTACGAGCAGTACTTC.

This rearrangement joins TRBV10-3 to TRBJ2-7; a possible D gene is TRBD1 (6 bases). Germline CDR1 and CDR2: ENHRY and SYGVKD. The CDR3 covers 17 residues. Trimming stripped 2 bases from V and 5 bases from J, with 22 bases between. The CDR3 is CAISEPRGRAGDHEQYF. Written as DNA, the CDR3 is TGTGCCATCAGTGAGCCCCGAGGTCGCGCAGGGGACCACGAGCAGTACTTC.

This chain links TRBV10-3 with TRBJ2-6; perhaps TRBD1 as D (7 bases). V lost 8 bases, J lost 0 bases, and 17 bases lay in between. The germline CDR1 and CDR2 sequences are ENHRY and SYGVKD. The CDR3 loop spans 17 amino acids. In DNA form, the CDR3 reads TGTGCCATCGGAGGGATGACAGGGATCTCTGGGGCCAACGTCCTGACTTTC. It translates to CAIGGMTGISGANVLTF.

This chain links TRBV9 with TRBJ1-2; no clear D gene. The CDR3 covers 9 residues. From germline, CDR1 is SGDLS and CDR2 YYNGEE. The V gene lost 4 bases and the J gene lost 12 bases, with 7 bases spanning the gap. The CDR3 coding sequence is TGTGCCAGCAGCTACCGACACACCTTC. Amino acids: CASSYRHTF.

This clonotype came up once. The germline gene is not matched at one end of the junction; a read error may be the cause. The rearrangement joins TRBV10-3 to TRBJ2-7, with TRBD1 as a possible D gene (7 bases). The CDR3 sequence is 15 residues long. CDR1 and CDR2 (germline): ENHRY, SYGVKD. In DNA form, the CDR3 reads TGTGCCAGCAGTCAGACAGGGAGGAGATCCTACGAGCAGTACTTC. It encodes CASSQTGRRSYEQYF.

The rearrangement uses TRBV20-1 and TRBJ1-3; 7 positions agree with TRBD1. Germline CDR1 and CDR2: DFQATT and SNEGSKA (reference sequence). The CDR3 sequence is 15 residues long. V gave up 3 bases and J gave up 0 bases; unmatched junction bases: 5. In DNA form, the CDR3 reads TGCAGTGCTAGCCGGGACAGTTACTCTGGAAACACCATATATTTT. It specifies CSASRDSYSGNTIYF.

Ten or more counts support this clonotype. This chain links TRBV10-3 with TRBJ1-4, with D unresolved. The germline CDR1 and CDR2 sequences are ENHRY and SYGVKD. V lost 4 bases, J lost 5 bases, and 5 bases lay in between. This CDR3 has 12 residues. CDR3 loop: CAISGANEKLFF. CDR3 DNA sequence: TGTGCCATCAGTGGGGCCAATGAAAAACTGTTTTTT.